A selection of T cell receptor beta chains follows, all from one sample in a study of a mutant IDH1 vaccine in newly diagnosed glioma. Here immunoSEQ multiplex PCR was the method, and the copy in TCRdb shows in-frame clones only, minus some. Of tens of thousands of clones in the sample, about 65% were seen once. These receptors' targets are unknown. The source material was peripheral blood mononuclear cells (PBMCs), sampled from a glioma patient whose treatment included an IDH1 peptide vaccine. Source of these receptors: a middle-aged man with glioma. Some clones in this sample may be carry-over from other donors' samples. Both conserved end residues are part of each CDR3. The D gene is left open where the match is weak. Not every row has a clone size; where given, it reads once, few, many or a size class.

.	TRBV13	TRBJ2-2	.	CASSFTLTGELFF	TGTGCCAGCAGCTTTACCCTCACCGGGGAGCTGTTTTTT
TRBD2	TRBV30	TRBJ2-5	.	CAWKGTPLAGGQETQYF	TGTGCCTGGAAAGGAACTCCTCTAGCGGGGGGACAAGAGACCCAGTACTTC
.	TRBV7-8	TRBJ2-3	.	CASSFGGGTYTDTQYF	TGTGCCAGCAGCTTTGGTGGGGGAACCTACACAGATACGCAGTATTTT
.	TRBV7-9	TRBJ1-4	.	CASNLAGVNEKLFF	TGTGCCAGCAACTTAGCAGGGGTCAATGAAAAACTGTTTTTT
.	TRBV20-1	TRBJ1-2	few	CSVPASYGYTF	TGCAGTGTCCCGGCGTCCTATGGCTACACCTTC
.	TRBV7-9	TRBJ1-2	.	CASSPEARGPNYGYTF	TGTGCCAGCAGCCCAGAAGCAAGGGGACCTAACTATGGCTACACCTTC
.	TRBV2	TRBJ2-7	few	CASSKEGGTYEQYF	TGTGCCAGCAGTAAGGAGGGGGGAACATACGAGCAGTACTTC
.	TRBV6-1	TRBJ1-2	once	CASSEGWRGVYGYTF	TGTGCCAGCAGTGAAGGGTGGAGAGGTGTCTATGGCTACACCTTC
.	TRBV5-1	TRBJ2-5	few	CASSLGPEGTQYF	TGCGCCAGCAGCCTGGGACCCGAAGGGACCCAGTACTTC
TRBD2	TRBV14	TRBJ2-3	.	CASSRTSGGADTQYF	TGTGCCAGCAGCAGGACTAGCGGGGGGGCAGATACGCAGTATTTT
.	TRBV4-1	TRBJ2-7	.	CASSPLAMGSYEQYF	TGCGCCAGCAGCCCCCTAGCTATGGGCTCCTACGAGCAGTACTTC
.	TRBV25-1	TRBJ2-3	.	CASRKASTDTQYF	TGTGCCAGCAGGAAAGCTAGCACAGATACGCAGTATTTT
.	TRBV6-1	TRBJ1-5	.	CASSSRGVVQPQHF	TGTGCCAGCAGCTCTAGGGGGGTGGTTCAGCCCCAGCATTTT
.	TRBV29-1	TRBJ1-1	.	CSAAASGGHTEAFF	TGCAGCGCAGCGGCCTCGGGGGGGCACACTGAAGCTTTCTTT
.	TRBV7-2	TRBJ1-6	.	CASSLGHGQSTLHF	TGTGCCAGCAGCTTAGGTCACGGTCAGTCAACCCTCCACTTT
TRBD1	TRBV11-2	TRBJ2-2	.	CASSFGTGFTGELFF	TGTGCCAGCAGCTTCGGGACAGGGTTCACCGGGGAGCTGTTTTTT
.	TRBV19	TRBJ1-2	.	CASRDQGRSYGYTF	TGTGCCAGTAGGGATCAGGGAAGAAGCTATGGCTACACCTTC
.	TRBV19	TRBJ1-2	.	CASSSGLSDYGYTF	TGTGCCAGTAGTAGCGGGCTTTCCGACTATGGCTACACCTTC
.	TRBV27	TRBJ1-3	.	CASSLSGGNTIYF	TGTGCCAGCAGTTTATCGGGTGGAAACACCATATATTTT
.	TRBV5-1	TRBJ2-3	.	CASSLRQGKQDTQYF	TGCGCCAGCAGCTTGCGGCAGGGGAAACAAGATACGCAGTATTTT
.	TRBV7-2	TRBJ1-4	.	CASSPRGGTNEKLFF	TGTGCCAGCAGCCCACGGGGGGGGACTAATGAAAAACTGTTTTTT
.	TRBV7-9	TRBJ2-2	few	CASSFGGSETGELFF	TGTGCCAGCAGCTTCGGCGGGTCAGAGACCGGGGAGCTGTTTTTT
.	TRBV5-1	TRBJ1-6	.	CASSLAGEAHNSPLHF	TGCGCCAGCAGCTTGGCGGGGGAGGCCCATAATTCACCCCTCCACTTT
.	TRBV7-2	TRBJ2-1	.	CASAETLTYEQFF	TGTGCCAGCGCCGAGACACTGACCTATGAGCAGTTCTTC
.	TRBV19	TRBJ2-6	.	CASTSGANVLTF	TGTGCCAGTACCTCGGGGGCCAACGTCCTGACTTTC
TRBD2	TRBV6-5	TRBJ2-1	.	CASKLAGGAWNEQFF	TGTGCCAGCAAGCTAGCGGGGGGTGCGTGGAATGAGCAGTTCTTC
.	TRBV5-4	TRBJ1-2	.	CASSSPGYRGYGYTF	TGTGCCAGCAGCTCCCCGGGGTACAGAGGCTATGGCTACACCTTC
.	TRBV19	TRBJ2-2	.	CASRNDPNTGELFF	TGTGCCAGTAGGAACGACCCGAACACCGGGGAGCTGTTTTTT
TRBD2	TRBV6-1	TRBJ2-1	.	CASTKEAGGYNEQFF	TGTGCCAGCACAAAAGAAGCGGGGGGTTACAATGAGCAGTTCTTC
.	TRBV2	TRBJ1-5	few	CASSGGGGGQPQHF	TGTGCCAGCAGTGGAGGGGGGGGCGGGCAGCCCCAGCATTTT
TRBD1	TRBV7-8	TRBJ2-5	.	CASSWDRGQETQYF	TGTGCCAGCAGCTGGGACAGGGGGCAAGAGACCCAGTACTTC
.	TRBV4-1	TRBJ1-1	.	CASSPRGSTAEAFF	TGCGCCAGCAGCCCAAGGGGCTCAACAGCTGAAGCTTTCTTT
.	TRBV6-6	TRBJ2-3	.	CASSYGIRGRRDTQYF	TGTGCCAGCAGTTACGGGATCAGGGGCCGGAGGGATACGCAGTATTTT
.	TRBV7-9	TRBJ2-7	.	CASRYGNNYEQYF	TGTGCCAGCCGATACGGGAACAACTACGAGCAGTACTTC
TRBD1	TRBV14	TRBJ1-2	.	CASSQGRGWTSGYGYTF	TGTGCCAGCAGCCAAGGCAGGGGGTGGACCTCTGGATATGGCTACACCTTC
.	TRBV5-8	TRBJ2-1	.	CASSLAKIQPSYNEQFF	TGTGCCAGCAGCTTGGCCAAGATTCAGCCTTCCTACAATGAGCAGTTCTTC
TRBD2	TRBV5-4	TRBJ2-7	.	CASSLETLAGGNYEQYF	TGTGCCAGCAGCTTGGAAACTCTAGCGGGGGGGAACTACGAGCAGTACTTC
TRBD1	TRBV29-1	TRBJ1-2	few	CSVTGTGHPLDYGYTF	TGCAGCGTTACCGGGACAGGGCACCCACTAGACTATGGCTACACCTTC
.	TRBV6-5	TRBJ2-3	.	CASSYSIYGDTDTQYF	TGTGCCAGCAGTTACTCGATTTACGGAGACACAGATACGCAGTATTTT
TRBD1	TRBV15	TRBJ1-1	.	CATSRDRGWDRGTTEAFF	TGTGCCACCAGCAGAGATCGTGGTTGGGACAGGGGTACCACTGAAGCTTTCTTT
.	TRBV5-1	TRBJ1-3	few	CASRSGGEGNTIYF	TGCGCCAGCAGGAGCGGGGGGGAAGGAAACACCATATATTTT
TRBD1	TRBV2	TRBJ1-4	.	CASSETTTGGEKLFF	TGTGCCAGCAGTGAAACAACGACAGGGGGCGAAAAACTGTTTTTT
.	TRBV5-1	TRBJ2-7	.	CASSSRGLGGPGEQYF	TGCGCCAGCAGCTCCAGGGGCTTGGGGGGACCCGGCGAGCAGTACTTC
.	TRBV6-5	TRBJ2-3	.	CASSSQLVRDADTQYF	TGTGCCAGCAGTTCGCAACTAGTAAGGGACGCAGATACGCAGTATTTT
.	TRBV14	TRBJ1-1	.	CASSQSDWPNTEAFF	TGTGCCAGCAGCCAATCAGACTGGCCTAACACTGAAGCTTTCTTT
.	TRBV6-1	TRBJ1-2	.	CASRMTGGNGYTF	TGTGCCAGCAGGATGACAGGAGGCAATGGCTACACCTTC
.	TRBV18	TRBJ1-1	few	CASSPGQNTEAFF	TGTGCCAGCTCACCTGGACAGAACACTGAAGCTTTCTTT
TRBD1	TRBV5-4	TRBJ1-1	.	CAMSTGMDTEAFF	TGTGCCATGTCGACAGGGATGGACACTGAAGCTTTCTTT
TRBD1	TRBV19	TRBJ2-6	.	CASSIPNRGAGANVLTF	TGTGCCAGTAGTATCCCTAACAGGGGGGCTGGGGCCAACGTCCTGACTTTC
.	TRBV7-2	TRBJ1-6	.	CASSPEGAYNSPLHF	TGTGCCAGCAGTCCGGAGGGAGCCTATAATTCACCCCTCCACTTT
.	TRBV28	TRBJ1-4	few	CASSFGGEGEKLFF	TGTGCCAGCAGTTTCGGAGGGGAAGGAGAAAAACTGTTTTTT
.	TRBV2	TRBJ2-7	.	CASSPRSGFEYF	TGTGCCAGCAGTCCCCGGAGTGGATTCGAGTACTTC
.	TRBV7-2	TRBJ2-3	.	CASSSLRDTQYF	TGTGCCAGCAGCTCCCTCAGAGATACGCAGTATTTT
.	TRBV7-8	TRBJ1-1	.	CASSLKAYMNTEAFF	TGTGCCAGCAGCTTGAAGGCGTACATGAACACTGAAGCTTTCTTT
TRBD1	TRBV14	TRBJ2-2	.	CASSQATGVTGELFF	TGTGCCAGCAGCCAAGCGACAGGGGTGACCGGGGAGCTGTTTTTT
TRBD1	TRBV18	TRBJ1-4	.	CASSLRQGTTNEKLFF	TGTGCCAGCTCACTACGACAGGGGACAACTAATGAAAAACTGTTTTTT
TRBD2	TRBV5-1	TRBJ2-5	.	CASSRETSGGKTQYF	TGCGCCAGCAGCAGGGAGACTAGCGGGGGAAAGACCCAGTACTTC